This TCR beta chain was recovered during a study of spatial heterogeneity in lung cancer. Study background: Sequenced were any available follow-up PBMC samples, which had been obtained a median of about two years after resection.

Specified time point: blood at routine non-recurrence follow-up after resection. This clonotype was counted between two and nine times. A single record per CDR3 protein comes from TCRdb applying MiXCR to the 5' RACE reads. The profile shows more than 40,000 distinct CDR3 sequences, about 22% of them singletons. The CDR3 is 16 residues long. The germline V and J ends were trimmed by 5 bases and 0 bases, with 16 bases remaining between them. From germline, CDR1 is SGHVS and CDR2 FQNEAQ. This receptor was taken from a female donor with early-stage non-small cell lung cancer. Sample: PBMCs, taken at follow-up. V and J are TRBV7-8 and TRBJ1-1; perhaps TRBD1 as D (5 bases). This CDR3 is CASSQGDGLMNTEAFF. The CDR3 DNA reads TGTGCCAGCAGCCAAGGGGACGGATTAATGAACACTGAAGCTTTCTTT.